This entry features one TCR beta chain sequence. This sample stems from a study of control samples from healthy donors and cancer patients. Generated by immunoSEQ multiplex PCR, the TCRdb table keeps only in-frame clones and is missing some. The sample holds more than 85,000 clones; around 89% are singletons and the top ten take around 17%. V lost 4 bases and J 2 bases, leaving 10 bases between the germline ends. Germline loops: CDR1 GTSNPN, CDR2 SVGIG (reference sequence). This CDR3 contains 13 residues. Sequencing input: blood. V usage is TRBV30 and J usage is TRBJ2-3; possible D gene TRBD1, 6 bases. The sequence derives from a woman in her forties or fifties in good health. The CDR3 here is CAWTGGLTDTQYF. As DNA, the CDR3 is TGTGCCTGGACTGGGGGCCTCACAGATACGCAGTATTTT.